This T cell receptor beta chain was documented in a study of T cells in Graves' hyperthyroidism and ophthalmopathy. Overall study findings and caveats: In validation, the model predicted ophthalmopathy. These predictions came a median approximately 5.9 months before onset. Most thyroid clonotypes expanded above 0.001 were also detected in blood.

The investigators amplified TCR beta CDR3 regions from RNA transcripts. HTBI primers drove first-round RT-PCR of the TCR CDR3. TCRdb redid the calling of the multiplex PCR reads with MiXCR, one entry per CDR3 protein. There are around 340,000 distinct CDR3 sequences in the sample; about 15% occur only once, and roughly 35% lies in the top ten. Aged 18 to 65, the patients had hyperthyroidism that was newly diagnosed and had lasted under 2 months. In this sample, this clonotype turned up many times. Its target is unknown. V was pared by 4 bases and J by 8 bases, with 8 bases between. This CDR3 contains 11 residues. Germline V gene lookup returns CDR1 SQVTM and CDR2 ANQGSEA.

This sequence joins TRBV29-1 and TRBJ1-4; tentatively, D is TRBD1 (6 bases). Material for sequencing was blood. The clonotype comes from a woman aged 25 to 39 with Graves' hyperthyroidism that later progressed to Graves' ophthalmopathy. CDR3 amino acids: CSVGGTEKLFF. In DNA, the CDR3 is TGCAGCGTTGGGGGGACAGAAAAACTGTTTTTT.